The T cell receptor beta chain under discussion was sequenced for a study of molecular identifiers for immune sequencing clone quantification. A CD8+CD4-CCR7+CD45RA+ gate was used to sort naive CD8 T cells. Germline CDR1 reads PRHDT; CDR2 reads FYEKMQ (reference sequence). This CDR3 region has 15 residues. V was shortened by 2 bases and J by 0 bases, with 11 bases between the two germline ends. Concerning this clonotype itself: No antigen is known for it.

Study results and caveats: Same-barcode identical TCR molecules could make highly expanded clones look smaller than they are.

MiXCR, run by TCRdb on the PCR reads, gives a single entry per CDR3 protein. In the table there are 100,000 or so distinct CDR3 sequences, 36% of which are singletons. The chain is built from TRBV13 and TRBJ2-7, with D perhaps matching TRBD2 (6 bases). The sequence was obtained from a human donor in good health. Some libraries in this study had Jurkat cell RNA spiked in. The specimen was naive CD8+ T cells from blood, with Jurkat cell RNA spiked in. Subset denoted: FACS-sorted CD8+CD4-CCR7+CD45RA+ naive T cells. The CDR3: CASSLSGTDSYEQYF. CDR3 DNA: TGTGCCAGCAGCTTATCCGGGACTGACTCCTACGAGCAGTACTTC. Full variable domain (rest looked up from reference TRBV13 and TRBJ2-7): AAGVIQSPRHLIKEKRETATLKCYPIPRHDTVYWYQQGPGQDPQFLISFYEKMQSDKGSIPDRFSAQQFSDYHSELNMSSLELGDSALYFCASSLSGTDSYEQYFGPGTRLTVT.